This record concerns one TCR beta chain sequence. The record originates from a study of technical replicates of blood from a handful of donors. The data were produced by immunoSEQ multiplex PCR, yet TCRdb's version contains in-frame clones alone and is incomplete. The table records roughly 15,000 clones, 75% to 90% of them present only once. Source material: PBMCs. The receptor was isolated from a human donor in good health.

In nucleotides, the CDR3 is TGTGCCAGCAGCTTAGAATATGACAGCCCTAATGAAAAACTGTTTTTT. As protein: CASSLEYDSPNEKLFF. The J gene is TRBJ1-4, the V gene TRBV11-2, with D maybe TRBD1 (5 bases). Germline CDR1 reads SGHAT; CDR2 reads FQNNGV. The ends were cut back, 0 bases at V and 3 bases at J, with 11 bases in the middle. This CDR3 contains 16 residues.